The present T cell receptor (beta chain) was sequenced within a study of T cell responses to AZD1222 COVID-19 vaccine. Study summary: Second doses at about 4 or about 12 weeks were pooled. Overall study findings and caveats: Spike-wide vaccine-associated CD4 TCRs dominated at 160-218 and 743-854. Nearly half of spike-specific TCRs reportedly target unmutated variant regions. Only five to seven individuals given AZD1222 were seropositive at baseline.

With regard to this clone: As yet, its antigen is unknown.

The CDR3 contains 14 residues. CDR1 is LGHDT, CDR2 YNNKEL, per germline (reference sequence). Unmatched junction bases numbered 9, after V lost 1 base and J lost 13 bases. Data came from immunoSEQ multiplex PCR; TCRdb stores just in-frame clones and leaves some out. The table records more than 85,000 clones, over 70% of them present only once. The V call is TRBV3-1 (or the pseudogene TRBV3-2), the J call TRBJ2-1; 8 bases match TRBD2. This clonotype originated in an adult in good health. The sample was peripheral blood, taken on day 0 of AZD1222 vaccination. In DNA, the CDR3 is TGTGCCAGCAGCCAAGCGGGAGGGCCGGGATCCCAGTTCTTC. It translates to CASSQAGGPGSQFF.